The 20 T cell receptor beta chains presented below share a single source sample, sequenced in a study of blood T cell repertoires in COVID-19. Repertoires were generated with immunoSEQ multiplex PCR, while TCRdb's copy carries only in-frame clones and drops some. Seen here are under 100,000 clones, approximately 82% observed once, and the top ten hold approximately 2.3%. Material: peripheral blood. The source of these receptors is a woman aged 70 to 79 with acute or convalescent COVID-19.

The chain employs TRBV7-8 and TRBJ1-1; TRBD1 matches at 7 bases. CDR3 length: 14 residues. Germline V gene lookup returns CDR1 SGHVS and CDR2 FQNEAQ. V was pared by 4 bases and J by 0 bases, with 2 bases of the junction left unmatched. The CDR3 here is CASSYGQVNTEAFF. The CDR3, as DNA: TGTGCCAGCAGCTACGGACAGGTGAACACTGAAGCTTTCTTT.

In DNA form, the CDR3 reads TGTGCCAGCGGGGGCGGCCGCGCCCCCTACAATGAGCAGTTCTTC. Translating gives CASGGGRAPYNEQFF. This sequence joins TRBV2 and TRBJ2-1, with a weak D call TRBD1 (6 bases). Per the germline V gene, CDR1 is SNHLY and CDR2 is FYNNEI. Trimming removed 8 bases at V and 2 bases at J, with 16 bases between. The length of the CDR3 is 15 residues.

There are a few counts of this clone. This chain uses TRBV6-5 with TRBJ1-1; TRBD1 is a possible D gene (5 bases). CDR3 length: 15 amino acids. In germline, CDR1 is MNHEY, CDR2 SVGAGI. Trimming removed 2 bases at V and 0 bases at J, with 10 bases between. CDR3 amino acids: CASSYMGEVNTEAFF. The CDR3 DNA reads as TGTGCCAGCAGTTACATGGGGGAGGTGAACACTGAAGCTTTCTTT.

The chain carries TRBV6-6 and TRBJ1-6; a weak D match, TRBD1 (6 bases). This CDR3 spans 12 amino acids. Germline CDR1 is MNHNY and CDR2 is SVGAGI (reference sequence). V lost 8 bases and J lost 9, with 11 bases in between. For the CDR3, the DNA is TGTGCCAGCTCAGGGGTAGCTTCACCCCTCCACTTT. Protein product: CASSGVASPLHF.

J is TRBJ2-6 and V is TRBV11-2, with 7 bases identical to TRBD1. From germline, CDR1 is SGHAT and CDR2 FQNNGV. The CDR3 extends over 17 amino acids. With 4 bases clipped from V and 3 bases from J, the junction kept 9 bases outside the gene matches. The CDR3 DNA is TGTGCCAGCAGCTCCATTAGAGGGGGCGTTGGGGCCAACGTCCTGACTTTC. This encodes CASSSIRGGVGANVLTF.

V usage is TRBV5-1 and J usage is TRBJ2-6; D possibly corresponds to TRBD2 (6 bases). Germline V gene sequence: CDR1 SGHRS, CDR2 YFSETQ. Trimming took 0 bases from V and 0 from J, leaving 7 bases between them. The CDR3 spans 16 residues. CDR3 coding DNA: TGCGCCAGCAGCTTGGCGGGGGACTCTGGGGCCAACGTCCTGACTTTC. Amino acids: CASSLAGDSGANVLTF.

The rearrangement links TRBV6-6 to TRBJ1-2, with 7 bases that match TRBD1. This CDR3 is 14 amino acids long. The germline CDR1 and CDR2 sequences are MNHNY and SVGAGI (reference sequence). J lost 3 bases, V lost 7 bases, and 8 bases had no gene match. For the CDR3, the DNA is TGTGCCAGCAATCCAGGGGGAGTCTACTATGGCTACACCTTC. Translation gives CASNPGGVYYGYTF.

The J gene is TRBJ2-5, the V gene TRBV6-6, with 9 bases lining up with TRBD1. CDR1 MNHNY and CDR2 SVGAGI come from the germline V gene (reference sequence). The CDR3 length is 12 residues. Trimming at V came to 5 bases and at J to 5 bases, leaving 0 bases not matched to a gene. CDR3 in amino acids: CASSGQGETQYF. CDR3 sequence (DNA): TGTGCCAGCAGTGGACAGGGGGAGACCCAGTACTTC.

V and J are TRBV5-4 and TRBJ2-7; 7 bases map to TRBD1. Germline V CDR1 and CDR2: SGHNT, YYREEE (reference sequence). The V gene end was trimmed by 3 bases and the J gene end by 1 base; junction bases not matched to a gene: 4. This CDR3 region has 14 residues. The CDR3 DNA follows: TGTGCCAGCAGCTCAACAGGGGTATCCTACGAGCAGTACTTC. Residues: CASSSTGVSYEQYF.

The chain has TRBV30 and TRBJ2-2; possible D gene TRBD2, 6 bases. The CDR3 has 13 residues. Germline CDR1 is GTSNPN and CDR2 is SVGIG (reference sequence). The V and J ends lost 0 bases and 4 bases respectively, with 6 bases between them. The chain's CDR3 is CAWSVLATGELFF. The CDR3 DNA sequence: TGTGCCTGGAGTGTACTAGCCACCGGGGAGCTGTTTTTT.

The chain combines TRBV5-1 with TRBJ2-3, with 9 bases lining up with TRBD1. The J segment lost 6 bases and the V segment lost 2 bases, leaving 7 bases of the junction unmatched. The CDR3 extends over 15 amino acids. The germline V gene encodes CDR1 SGHRS and CDR2 YFSETQ. The CDR3 region has the DNA TGCGCCAGCAGCTTCTTAGGGACAGGGACGGATACGCAGTATTTT. It codes for CASSFLGTGTDTQYF.

The rearrangement joins TRBV6-1 to TRBJ1-2, with a tentative D call TRBD1 (5 bases). The CDR3 runs 16 residues. CDR1 is MNHNS, CDR2 SASEGT, per germline. Trimming cost V 4 bases and J 7 bases, with 22 bases left between them. CDR3 region: CASSGLGGARAAGYTF. The CDR3 coding sequence is TGTGCCAGCAGTGGTTTGGGAGGGGCGCGTGCTGCTGGCTACACCTTC.

The chain employs TRBV19 and TRBJ1-2; 9 bases are shared with TRBD1. The CDR3 length is 13 residues. The germline CDR1 and CDR2 sequences are LNHDA and SQIVND (reference sequence). Trimming at V came to 5 bases and at J to 8 bases, leaving 6 bases not matched to a gene. The CDR3: CASSPRTGVGYTF. CDR3 in DNA: TGTGCCAGTAGTCCCAGGACAGGGGTCGGCTACACCTTC.

This clone has a single count. This chain links TRBV24-1 with TRBJ1-5; possibly TRBD1 for D (5 bases). CDR1 is KGHDR and CDR2 is SFDVKD in the germline V gene. Trimming cost V 9 bases and J 1 base, with 12 bases left between them. The CDR3 runs to 14 residues. The CDR3 nucleotides read TGTGCCACCCCGACAGCCCCCAGCAATCAGCCCCAGCATTTT. Encoded protein: CATPTAPSNQPQHF.

This clone turned up a few times. This chain uses TRBV9 with TRBJ1-3, with D hard to call. The CDR3 is 15 residues long. Trimming took off 0 bases at V and 0 bases at J, with 7 bases between the two ends. Germline lookup yields CDR1 SGDLS and CDR2 YYNGEE. Here the CDR3 reads CASSVDNNSGNTIYF. The CDR3 DNA reads TGTGCCAGCAGCGTAGACAATAACTCTGGAAACACCATATATTTT.

The V call is TRBV19, the J call TRBJ1-5, with D uncertain. The germline V gene encodes CDR1 LNHDA and CDR2 SQIVND (reference sequence). The V and J ends lost 3 bases and 0 bases respectively, with 12 bases between them. This CDR3 spans 16 amino acids. CDR3 in DNA: TGTGCCAGTAGTATTGCCCCCCGGAGTAGCAATCAGCCCCAGCATTTT. Residues: CASSIAPRSSNQPQHF.

This rearrangement joins TRBV28 to TRBJ1-5; TRBD1 might be the D (6 bases). CDR1 is MDHEN, CDR2 SYDVKM, per germline. This CDR3 is 16 amino acids long. Trimming took 1 base from V and 3 from J, leaving 13 bases between them. The CDR3 reads CASSLSPGATNQPQHF. The CDR3 region has the DNA TGTGCCAGCAGTTTATCCCCAGGGGCCACCAATCAGCCCCAGCATTTT.

CDR3 nucleotides: TGTGCCAGCAGTTTGATTAGAGGACAGTCCTACACCTTC. Protein sequence: CASSLIRGQSYTF. The chain employs TRBV28 and TRBJ1-2; possibly TRBD1 for D (6 bases). Between the trimmed V and J ends, which lost 3 bases and 10 bases, there was a span of 15 bases. Germline-derived CDR1 and CDR2 are MDHEN and SYDVKM. This CDR3 has 13 residues.

The chain couples TRBV20-1 to TRBJ2-2; 8 nucleotides line up with TRBD2. The V segment lost 3 bases and the J segment 2 bases; nucleotides outside the gene matches: 5. Germline lookup yields CDR1 DFQATT and CDR2 SNEGSKA (reference sequence). The CDR3 consists of 15 residues. CDR3 sequence: CSASDSGGNTGELFF. In nucleotides, the CDR3 is TGCAGTGCTAGTGACAGCGGGGGAAACACCGGGGAGCTGTTTTTT.

Turning to this clone: Germline is not matched at one junction end, which may reflect a read error. The gene calls are TRBV7-9 and TRBJ1-1; 7 nucleotides agree with TRBD1. Per germline, CDR1 SEHNR and CDR2 FQNEAQ (reference sequence). The CDR3 is 14 amino acids. The CDR3 nucleotides are TGTGCCAGCAGCTTGTTGACAGGGAACTCTGAAGCTTTCTTT. Amino acids: CASSLLTGNSEAFF.